This T cell receptor beta chain was sequenced for a study of identifying expanded T cells in peripheral blood. The germline V gene has CDR1 KGHSH and CDR2 LQKENI. The CDR3 extends over 15 amino acids. The V gene lost 0 bases and the J gene lost 7 bases, with 16 bases spanning the gap. As regards this clone: The antigen is not known.

Healthy donors had no documented immune events, such as infections, while sampled. Regarding the study as a whole: Differentially abundant clones: about 1.1 between replicates, around 17 at two to three weeks, over 18 at four. Across healthy donors, higher total template counts meant significantly greater approximately two-week count variance.

Only in-frame clones appear in the TCRdb table, and some are missing; sequencing was by immunoSEQ multiplex PCR. The sample contains around 85,000 clones, 89% of which appear only once. This sequence was found in a person aged 18-70 years in good health. This chain connects TRBV18 to TRBJ2-7; TRBD2 might be the D (6 bases). Sequencing was performed on blood. The CDR3 loop reads CASSPPRGGAEEQYF. DNA for the CDR3: TGTGCCAGCTCACCACCGCGTGGCGGGGCTGAAGAGCAGTACTTC. The full variable domain, completed using reference TRBV18 and TRBJ2-7, is NAGVMQNPRHLVRRRGQEARLRCSPMKGHSHVYWYRQLPEEGLKFMVYLQKENIIDESGMPKERFSAEFPKEGPSILRIQQVVRGDSAAYFCASSPPRGGAEEQYFGPGTRLTVT.